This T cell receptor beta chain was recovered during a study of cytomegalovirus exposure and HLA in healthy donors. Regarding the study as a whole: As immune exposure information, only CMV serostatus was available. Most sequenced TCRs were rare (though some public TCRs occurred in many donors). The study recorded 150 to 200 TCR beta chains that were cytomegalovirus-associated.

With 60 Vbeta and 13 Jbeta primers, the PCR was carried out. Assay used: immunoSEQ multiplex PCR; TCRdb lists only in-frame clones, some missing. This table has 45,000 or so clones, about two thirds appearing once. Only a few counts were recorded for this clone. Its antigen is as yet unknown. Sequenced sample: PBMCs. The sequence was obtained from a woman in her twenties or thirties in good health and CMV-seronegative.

CDR3 protein: CASSSTGGPNEQFF. CDR3 coding DNA: TGTGCCAGCAGCTCCACGGGAGGGCCGAATGAGCAGTTCTTC. The chain uses TRBV11-3 and TRBJ2-1, with TRBD2 identical over 8 bases. The CDR3 has 14 amino acids. Germline assignment: CDR1 SGHNT and CDR2 YENEEA. J was trimmed by 7 bases and V by 4 bases; bases with no gene match: 6.